A single sample gave rise to the 8 T cell receptor beta chains below, sequenced in a study of shared clonotypes between healthy human individuals. CD45RO negativity and positive selection for CCR7 defined naive CD8 cells, a population that excluded terminally differentiated effector memory CD45RA+ cells. Clones were read by immunoSEQ multiplex PCR, and TCRdb kept only the in-frame ones, dropping some. In the table there are nearly 2 million clones, approximately 95% of which are singletons. Sequencing was carried out using naive CD8+ T cells sorted from blood. These receptors were collected from a man younger than 35 in good health.

The chain employs TRBV9 and TRBJ2-1, with TRBD1 matching over 8 bases. V shed 5 bases, J shed 4 bases, and the junction held 11 bases outside the gene matches. CDR3 length: 16 amino acids. Looked up from germline, CDR1 is SGDLS and CDR2 is YYNGEE. The CDR3 coding sequence is TGTGCCAGCAGTTCGTTGGCTGGACAGGGATACAATGAGCAGTTCTTC. Amino acids: CASSSLAGQGYNEQFF.

The rearrangement joins TRBV4-1 to TRBJ2-2; the D gene is possibly TRBD2 (5 bases). Trimming removed 4 bases at V and 3 bases at J, with 12 bases between. Germline values: CDR1 MGHRA, CDR2 YSYEKL. This CDR3 is built from 15 residues. CDR3 sequence reads: CASSLQDSDTGELFF. CDR3 nucleotides: TGCGCCAGCAGCCTTCAGGACTCAGACACCGGGGAGCTGTTTTTT.

J is TRBJ1-6 and V is TRBV7-9; D unclear. Germline V gene data show CDR1 as SEHNR and CDR2 as FQNEAQ (reference sequence). Trimming removed 1 base at V and 9 bases at J, with 16 bases between. The CDR3 is made up of 16 amino acids. In DNA, the CDR3 is TGTGCCAGCAGCTTAGGGCAGCCTCCGTCGGCTTCACCCCTCCACTTT. Translating it yields CASSLGQPPSASPLHF.

The rearrangement uses TRBV10-2 and TRBJ2-1; D gene uncertain. CDR3 size: 11 residues. V was cut by 3 bases and J by 7 bases, with 4 bases left in between. From germline, CDR1 is WSHSY and CDR2 SAAADI. CDR3 region: CASSDQNEQFF. In DNA form, the CDR3 reads TGCGCCAGCAGTGATCAGAATGAGCAGTTCTTC.

The V gene is TRBV19, the J gene TRBJ2-7; 9 bases fit TRBD1. This CDR3 comprises 15 residues. J gave up 4 bases and V 5 bases, and 9 bases lay outside the gene matches. Germline-derived CDR1 and CDR2 are LNHDA and SQIVND (reference sequence). CDR3 DNA sequence: TGTGCCAGTAGTCCATACGGGACAGGGTCGTACGAGCAGTACTTC. Its protein is CASSPYGTGSYEQYF. The variable domain in full, completed from reference TRBV19 and TRBJ2-7, reads DGGITQSPKYLFRKEGQNVTLSCEQNLNHDAMYWYRQDPGQGLRLIYYSQIVNDFQKGDIAEGYSVSREKKESFPLTVTSAQKNPTAFYLCASSPYGTGSYEQYFGPGTRLTVT.

The CDR3 sequence: CASSQEADPYYEQYF. In nucleotides, the CDR3 is TGCGCCAGCAGCCAAGAAGCGGACCCATACTACGAGCAGTACTTC. The chain carries TRBV4-1 and TRBJ2-7, with a tentative D call TRBD2 (5 bases). The V end was cut by 0 bases, the J end by 3 bases, with 12 bases between. CDR1 MGHRA and CDR2 YSYEKL come from the germline V gene. CDR3 length equals 15 residues.

The rearrangement links TRBV5-4 to TRBJ2-7, with 7 bases lining up with TRBD1. CDR3 length: 14 amino acids. The germline gives CDR1 SGHNT, CDR2 YYREEE (reference sequence). The ends lost 0 bases at V and 3 bases at J; junction bases unmatched: 3. CDR3: CASSLGDSDYEQYF. The CDR3 nucleotides read TGTGCCAGCAGCTTGGGGGACAGTGACTACGAGCAGTACTTC.

The V gene is TRBV5-6, the J gene TRBJ2-7; 7 nucleotides match TRBD1. CDR1 is SGHDT and CDR2 is YYEEEE in the germline V gene. V gave up 5 bases and J gave up 2 bases; unmatched junction bases: 7. The CDR3 covers 14 residues. In DNA form, the CDR3 reads TGTGCCAGCAGGTTTTGGGACAGCACCTACGAGCAGTACTTC. Protein sequence: CASRFWDSTYEQYF.